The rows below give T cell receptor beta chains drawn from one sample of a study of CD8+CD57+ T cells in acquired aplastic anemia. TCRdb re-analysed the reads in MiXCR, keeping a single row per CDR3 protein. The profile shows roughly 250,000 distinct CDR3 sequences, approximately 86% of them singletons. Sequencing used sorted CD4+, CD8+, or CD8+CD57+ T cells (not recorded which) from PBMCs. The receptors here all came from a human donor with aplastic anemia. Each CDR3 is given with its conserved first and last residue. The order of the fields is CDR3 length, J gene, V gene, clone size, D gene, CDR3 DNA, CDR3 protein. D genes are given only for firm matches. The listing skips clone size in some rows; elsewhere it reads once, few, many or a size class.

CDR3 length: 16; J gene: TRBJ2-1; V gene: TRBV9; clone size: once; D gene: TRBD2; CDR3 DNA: TGTGCCAGCAGCGTTCAAAGAAGCGGGGGGTGCTTTGAGCAGTTCTTC; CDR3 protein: CASSVQRSGGCFEQFF
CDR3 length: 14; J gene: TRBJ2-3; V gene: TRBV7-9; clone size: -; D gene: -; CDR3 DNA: TGTGCCAGCAGCTTAGCGCGCGGGGCCGTTATGCATTGTTTT; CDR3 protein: CASSLARGAVMHCF
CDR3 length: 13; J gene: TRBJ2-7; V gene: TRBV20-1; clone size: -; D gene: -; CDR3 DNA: TGCAGTGCTAGAGACGGGGGATACTACGAGCAGTACTTC; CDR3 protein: CSARDGGYYEQYF
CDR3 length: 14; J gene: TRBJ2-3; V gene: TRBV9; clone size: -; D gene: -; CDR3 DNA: TGTGCCAGCAGCGTAGCGGCCGATCCGCATACGCAGTATTTT; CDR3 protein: CASSVAADPHTQYF
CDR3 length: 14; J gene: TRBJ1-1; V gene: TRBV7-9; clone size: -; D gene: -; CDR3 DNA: TGTGCCAGCAGCGTCGTAGCGGGAACGACCTACGAGCAGTTT; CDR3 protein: CASSVVAGTTYEQF
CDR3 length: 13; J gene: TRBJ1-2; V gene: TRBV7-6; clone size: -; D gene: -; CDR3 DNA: TGCGCCAGCAGCGAAGCGGCTGGAGAAGCTTACATTTTC; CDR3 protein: CASSEAAGEAYIF
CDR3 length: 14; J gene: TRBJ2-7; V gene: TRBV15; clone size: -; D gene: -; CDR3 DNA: TGTGCCAGCAGCAGAGGCAGCGAGCACGATACGCAGTACTTC; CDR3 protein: CASSRGSEHDTQYF
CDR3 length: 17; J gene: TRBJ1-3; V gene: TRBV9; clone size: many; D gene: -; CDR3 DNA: TGTGCCAGCAGCGTAGGGTCGGGGGCCGCCCCTGGAAACACCATATATTTT; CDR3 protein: CASSVGSGAAPGNTIYF
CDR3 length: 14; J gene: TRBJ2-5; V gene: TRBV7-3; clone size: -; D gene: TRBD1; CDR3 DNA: TGTGCCAGCAGCAGAGGCCTGACAGGGAACACTGAAGCCTTC; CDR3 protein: CASSRGLTGNTEAF
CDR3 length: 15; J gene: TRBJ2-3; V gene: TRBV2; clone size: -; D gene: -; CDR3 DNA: TGTGCCAGCAGTGCCGCCGAGGGGGACACAGATACGCAGTATTTT; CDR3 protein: CASSAAEGDTDTQYF
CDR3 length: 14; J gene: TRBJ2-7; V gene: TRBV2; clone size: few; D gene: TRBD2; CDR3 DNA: TGTGCCAGCAGTGAGCGGGGGAGGCTTTACGAGCAGTACTTC; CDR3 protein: CASSERGRLYEQYF
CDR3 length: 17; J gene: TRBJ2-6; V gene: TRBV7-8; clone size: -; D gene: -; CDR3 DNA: TGTGCCAGCAGCTTAGCGCGAGGGGCCTATACGGCGAACGTCCTGACTTTC; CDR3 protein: CASSLARGAYTANVLTF
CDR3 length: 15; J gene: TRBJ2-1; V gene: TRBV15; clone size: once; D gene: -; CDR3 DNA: TGTGCCACCAGCAGAGATCGAGGGGTTTACAATGAGCAGTTCTTC; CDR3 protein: CATSRDRGVYNEQFF
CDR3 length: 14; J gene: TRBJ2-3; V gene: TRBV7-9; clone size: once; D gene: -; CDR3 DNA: TGTGCCAGCAGCTTAGAGGGAGGTCCCGATACGGATGATTTT; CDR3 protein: CASSLEGGPDTDDF
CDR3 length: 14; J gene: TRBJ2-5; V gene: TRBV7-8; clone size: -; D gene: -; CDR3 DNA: TGTGCCACCAGCATGACTAGTGACCAAGACTACCAGTACTTC; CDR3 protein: CATSMTSDQDYQYF
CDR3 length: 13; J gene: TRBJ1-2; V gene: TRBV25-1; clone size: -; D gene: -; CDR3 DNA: TGTGCCAGCAGTGACGGTGCTAACTATGGCTACACCTTC; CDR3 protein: CASSDGANYGYTF
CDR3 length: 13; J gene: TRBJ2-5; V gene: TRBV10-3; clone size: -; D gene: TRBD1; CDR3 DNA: TGTGCCATCAGTCGGGACAGGGGGGAGACCCAGTACTTC; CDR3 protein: CAISRDRGETQYF
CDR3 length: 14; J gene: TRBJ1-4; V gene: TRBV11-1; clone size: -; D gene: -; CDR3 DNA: TGTGCCAGCAGCTTGGATGGGCCAAAGGAAAAACTGTTTTTT; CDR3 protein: CASSLDGPKEKLFF
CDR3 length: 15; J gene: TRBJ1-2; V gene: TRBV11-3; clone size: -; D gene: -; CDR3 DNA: TGTGCCAGCAGCTTGGCACTGAGAGCCGACTATGGCTACACCTTC; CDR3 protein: CASSLALRADYGYTF
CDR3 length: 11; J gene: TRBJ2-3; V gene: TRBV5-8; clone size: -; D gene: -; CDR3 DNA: TGTGCCAGCAGCTCCTACAGTAGGCAGTATTTT; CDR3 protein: CASSSYSRQYF